This T cell receptor beta chain derives from a study of PD-1 blockade in classical Hodgkin lymphoma. Every patient relapsed after autologous stem cell transplantation, and brentuximab vedotin exposure varied. Method: immunoSEQ multiplex PCR; TCRdb's copy keeps in-frame clones and lacks some. Among 55,000 to 75,000 clones, around 93% were seen once, and the ten largest hold approximately 8%. Trimming took 5 bases from V and 4 from J, leaving 16 bases between them. The CDR3 covers 15 residues. The germline gives CDR1 SGHVS, CDR2 FNYEAQ. The sequencing used peripheral blood mononuclear cells (PBMCs), collected at baseline. This clonotype originated in a human donor with classical Hodgkin lymphoma. This rearrangement joins TRBV7-6 to TRBJ2-3; tentatively, D is TRBD2 (5 bases). The CDR3 coding sequence is TGTGCCAGCAGCCACCGGGATTTTGGATCAGATACGCAGTATTTT. It translates to CASSHRDFGSDTQYF.